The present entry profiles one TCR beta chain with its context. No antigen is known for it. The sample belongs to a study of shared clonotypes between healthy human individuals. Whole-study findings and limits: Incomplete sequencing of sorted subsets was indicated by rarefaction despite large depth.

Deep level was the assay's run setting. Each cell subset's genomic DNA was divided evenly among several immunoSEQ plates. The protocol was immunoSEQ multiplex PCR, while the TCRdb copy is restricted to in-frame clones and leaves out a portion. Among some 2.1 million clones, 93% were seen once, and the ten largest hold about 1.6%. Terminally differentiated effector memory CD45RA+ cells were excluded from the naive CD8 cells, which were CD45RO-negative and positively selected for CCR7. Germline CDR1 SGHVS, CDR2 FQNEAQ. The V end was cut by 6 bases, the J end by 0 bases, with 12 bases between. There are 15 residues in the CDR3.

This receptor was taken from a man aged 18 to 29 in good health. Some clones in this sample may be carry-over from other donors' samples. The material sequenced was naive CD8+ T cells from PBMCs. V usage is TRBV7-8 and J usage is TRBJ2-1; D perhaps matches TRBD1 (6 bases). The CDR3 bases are TGTGCCAGCAGGGACACGGACAGCTCCTACAATGAGCAGTTCTTC. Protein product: CASRDTDSSYNEQFF.